The rows below give T cell receptor beta chains drawn from one sample of a study of blood T cell repertoires in COVID-19. Generated by immunoSEQ multiplex PCR, the TCRdb table keeps only in-frame clones and is missing some. This table has about 44,000 clones, approximately 70% appearing once. The specimen sequenced was peripheral blood. Source of these receptors: an elderly man with acute or convalescent COVID-19. The CDR3 runs from the conserved cysteine through the conserved F or W. A D gene is named only where the DNA matches it firmly. Size is stated for part of the rows, as once, few or many counts, or as a class when the clone is expanded.

size	V	D	J	DNA	CDR3
.	TRBV5-1	TRBD1	TRBJ1-1	TGCGCCAGCAGCTTGACAGGGGCGCGGTCTGAAGCTTTCTTT	CASSLTGARSEAFF
.	TRBV28	.	TRBJ1-2	TGTGCCAGCAGATCTGCGATCAACTATGGCTACACCTTC	CASRSAINYGYTF
.	TRBV9	TRBD2	TRBJ2-1	TGTGCCAGCAGCCCAGGGACTAGCGGGAGATACAATGAGCAGTTCTTC	CASSPGTSGRYNEQFF
few	TRBV19	TRBD1	TRBJ1-1	TGTGCCAGTAGCCTGGGGGCCGTGAACAGGGGGAACACTGAAGCTTTCTTT	CASSLGAVNRGNTEAFF
.	TRBV11-2	TRBD2	TRBJ2-3	TGTGCCAGCAATCCGAGGACTAGCGGGGGCCCTAGCACAGATACGCAGTATTTT	CASNPRTSGGPSTDTQYF
few	TRBV3-1/TRBV3-2	.	TRBJ2-7	TGTGCCAGCAGCCCCCTAACAGGGAGAACCGAGCAGTACTTC	CASSPLTGRTEQYF
.	TRBV5-1	.	TRBJ2-5	TGCGCCAGCAGCTTGGGGTCCAGTGAGACCCAGTACTTC	CASSLGSSETQYF
.	TRBV6-5	TRBD1	TRBJ2-1	TGTGCCACCTGGGACAGGGTCTATGAGCAGTTCTTC	CATWDRVYEQFF
.	TRBV9	.	TRBJ1-1	TGTGCCAGCAGCGTAGAGGGGATGAACACTGAAGCTTTCTTT	CASSVEGMNTEAFF
few	TRBV6-5	.	TRBJ2-1	TGTGCCAGCAGTTACGTCCGCGGCGGTTACAATGAGCAGTTCTTC	CASSYVRGGYNEQFF
few	TRBV7-2	TRBD1	TRBJ2-3	TGTGCCAGCAGCTTATATCCTCCAGGGGGCGGAAATACGCAGTATTTT	CASSLYPPGGGNTQYF
.	TRBV6-6	.	TRBJ2-2	TGTGCCAGCAGGGAGGCATTCACCGGGGAGCTGTTTTTT	CASREAFTGELFF
.	TRBV28	TRBD1	TRBJ1-6	TGTGCCAGCAGTACATACTCCGGGACAGGGGTTTCACCCCTCCACTTT	CASSTYSGTGVSPLHF
.	TRBV5-1	TRBD1	TRBJ2-6	TGCGCCAGCAGGAAACAGGGGCTAGTCTCTGGGGCCAACGTCCTGACTTTC	CASRKQGLVSGANVLTF
.	TRBV27	TRBD2	TRBJ2-1	TGTGCCAGCAGTTTATTAGTCCCTAGCGGGAGGGGGTTCTTC	CASSLLVPSGRGFF
.	TRBV7-2	TRBD2	TRBJ2-1	TGTGCCAGCAGTGGCGGCGGGAGAGGCTACAATGAGCAGTTCTTC	CASSGGGRGYNEQFF
.	TRBV10-3	.	TRBJ2-2	TGTGCCATCAGCGGGGACTCACAAAACACCGGGGAGCTGTTTTTT	CAISGDSQNTGELFF
.	TRBV29-1	TRBD1	TRBJ1-1	TGCAGCGTTTTTCGGACAGGGAACACTGAAGCTTTCTTT	CSVFRTGNTEAFF
.	TRBV18	.	TRBJ2-6	TGTGCCAGCTCACCACAAACAGGGTTAGGGGCCAACGTCCTGACTTTC	CASSPQTGLGANVLTF
.	TRBV6-2/TRBV6-3	TRBD1	TRBJ2-1	TGTGCCAGCAGTTACGGGACAGTTGCCAATGAGCAGTTCTTC	CASSYGTVANEQFF
few	TRBV6-5	.	TRBJ1-1	TGTGCCAGCACCCCAACCGGGGTGAGGCCTGAAGCTTTCTTT	CASTPTGVRPEAFF
.	TRBV7-8	.	TRBJ2-7	TGTGCCAGCAGCCCGTATCTTTACGAGCAGTACTTC	CASSPYLYEQYF
.	TRBV24-1	TRBD2	TRBJ2-1	TGTGCCACCAGTGACTCACTAGCGGGCACCTACAATGAGCAGTTCTTC	CATSDSLAGTYNEQFF
.	TRBV5-6	.	TRBJ2-3	TGTGCCAGCAGCGGCGGGACCGTCACAGATACGCAGTATTTT	CASSGGTVTDTQYF
few	TRBV5-1	.	TRBJ2-7	TGCGCCAGCAGCTTGGCCATAGGGAGCGAGCAGTACTTC	CASSLAIGSEQYF
.	TRBV18	.	TRBJ1-2	TGTGCCAGCTCACCGGGCCGCCGGGAGGGCGGCTACACCTTC	CASSPGRREGGYTF
.	TRBV16	.	TRBJ1-4	TGTGCCAGCAGCCAGGGACAAAGGAATGAAAAACTGTTTTTT	CASSQGQRNEKLFF
.	TRBV28	.	TRBJ1-4	TGTGCCAGCAGGTCTTGGGGACACCGAAATGAAAAACTGTTTTTT	CASRSWGHRNEKLFF
.	TRBV6-5	TRBD2	TRBJ2-5	TGTGCCAGCAGCGGGAGGGCCGCCGTAGTGAATCCCCAGTACTTC	CASSGRAAVVNPQYF
.	TRBV6-5	TRBD2	TRBJ2-7	TGTGCCAGCAGTTATATTTCTAGCGGGAGGCGCTACGAGCAGTACTTC	CASSYISSGRRYEQYF
.	TRBV5-5	.	TRBJ1-4	TGTGCCAGCAGCTCCGGGACAACTAATGAAAAACTGTTTTTT	CASSSGTTNEKLFF
.	TRBV15	TRBD2	TRBJ2-3	TGTGCCACCAGCTCCCGGGGACTAGCGGGAGGGTTAACAGATACGCAGTATTTT	CATSSRGLAGGLTDTQYF
once	TRBV10-1	TRBD1	TRBJ2-1	TGCGCCAGCAGTGAGTCGGGGACAGGGGTCAATGAGCAGTTCTTC	CASSESGTGVNEQFF
.	TRBV7-9	.	TRBJ2-5	TGTGCCAGCAGCTTAGACGGGGGTCAGTACTTC	CASSLDGGQYF
.	TRBV5-1	.	TRBJ2-4	TGCGCCAGCAGCTTGGACACCAGCAAAAACATTCAGTACTTC	CASSLDTSKNIQYF
.	TRBV7-8	.	TRBJ2-5	TGTGCCAGCAGCCTGGAGGCCCCCATGGGGACCCAGTACTTC	CASSLEAPMGTQYF
.	TRBV6-5	.	TRBJ2-1	TGTGCCAGCAGTTACCTGGCAGGGGTAAATGAGCAGTTCTTC	CASSYLAGVNEQFF
.	TRBV19	TRBD2	TRBJ2-1	TGTGCCAGTAGTATAGACGGCGGGAGACGAAATGAGCAGTTCTTC	CASSIDGGRRNEQFF